The entry below describes one TCR beta chain. Its antigen is as yet unknown. This entry belongs to a study of T cells in Graves' hyperthyroidism and ophthalmopathy. Looking at the study overall: Once the initial diagnosis was made, peripheral blood was obtained before any treatment. Study results and limitations: Most clonotypes expanded in the thyroid (above 0.001) were also present in blood.

Over 18 months, lack of ophthalmopathy progression marked Graves' hyperthyroidism as stable. TCR beta CDR3 regions were amplified from RNA. The TCR CDR3 was amplified in a first-round RT-PCR using the HTBI primer set. TCRdb fed the multiplex PCR reads into MiXCR, producing one record per CDR3 protein. The table has roughly 840,000 distinct CDR3 sequences, roughly 37% seen once. This clonotype was sampled from a man between 18 and 35 years old with Graves' hyperthyroidism. The sequenced sample was blood.

The CDR3 is CASSLGRGPSNQPQHF. The CDR3 DNA sequence: TGTGCCAGCAGCTTAGGTAGGGGGCCTAGCAATCAGCCCCAGCATTTT. The rearrangement uses TRBV7-2 and TRBJ1-5, with 7 bases lining up with TRBD1. Germline CDR1 SGHTA, CDR2 FQGNSA. Trimming took 1 base from V and 0 from J; bases not matched to a gene: 3. This CDR3 region has 16 residues. Combining the CDR3 with reference TRBV7-2 and TRBJ1-5 gives the whole variable domain GAGVSQSPSNKVTEKGKDVELRCDPISGHTALYWYRQSLGQGLEFLIYFQGNSAPDKSGLPSDRFSAERTGGSVSTLTIQRTQQEDSAVYLCASSLGRGPSNQPQHFGDGTRLSIL.